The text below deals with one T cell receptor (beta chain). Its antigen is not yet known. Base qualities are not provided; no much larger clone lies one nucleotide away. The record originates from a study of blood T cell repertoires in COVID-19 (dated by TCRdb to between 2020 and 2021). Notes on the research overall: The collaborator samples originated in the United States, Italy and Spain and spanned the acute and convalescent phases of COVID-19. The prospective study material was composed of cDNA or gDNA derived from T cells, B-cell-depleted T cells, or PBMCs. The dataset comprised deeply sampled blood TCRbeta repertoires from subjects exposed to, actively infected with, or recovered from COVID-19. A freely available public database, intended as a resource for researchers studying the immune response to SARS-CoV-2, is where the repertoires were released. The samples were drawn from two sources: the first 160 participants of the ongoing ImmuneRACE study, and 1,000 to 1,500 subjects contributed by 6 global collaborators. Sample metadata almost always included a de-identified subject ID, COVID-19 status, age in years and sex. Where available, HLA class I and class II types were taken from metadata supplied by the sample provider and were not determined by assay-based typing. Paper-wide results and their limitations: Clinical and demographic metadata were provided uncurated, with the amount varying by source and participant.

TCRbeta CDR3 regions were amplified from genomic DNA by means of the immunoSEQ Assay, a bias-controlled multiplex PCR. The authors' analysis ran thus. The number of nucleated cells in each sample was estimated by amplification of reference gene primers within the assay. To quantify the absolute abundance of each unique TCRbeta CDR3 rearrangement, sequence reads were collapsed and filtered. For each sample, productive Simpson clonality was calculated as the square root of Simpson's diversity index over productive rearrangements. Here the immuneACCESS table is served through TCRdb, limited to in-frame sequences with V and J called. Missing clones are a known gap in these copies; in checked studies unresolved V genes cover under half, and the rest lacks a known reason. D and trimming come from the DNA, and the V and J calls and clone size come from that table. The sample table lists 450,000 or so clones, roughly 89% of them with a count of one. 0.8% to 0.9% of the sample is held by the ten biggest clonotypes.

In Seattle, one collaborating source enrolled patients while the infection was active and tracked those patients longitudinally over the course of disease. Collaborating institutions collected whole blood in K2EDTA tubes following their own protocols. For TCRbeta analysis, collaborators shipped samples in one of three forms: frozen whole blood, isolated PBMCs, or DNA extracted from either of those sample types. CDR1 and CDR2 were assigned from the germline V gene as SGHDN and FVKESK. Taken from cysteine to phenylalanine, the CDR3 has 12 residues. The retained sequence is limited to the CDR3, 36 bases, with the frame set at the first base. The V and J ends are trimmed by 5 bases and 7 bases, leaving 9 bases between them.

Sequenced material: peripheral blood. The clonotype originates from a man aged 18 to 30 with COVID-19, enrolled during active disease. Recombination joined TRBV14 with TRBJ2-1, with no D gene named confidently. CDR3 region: CASSTLRNEQFF. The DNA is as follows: TGTGCCAGCAGCACCCTGAGGAATGAGCAGTTCTTC. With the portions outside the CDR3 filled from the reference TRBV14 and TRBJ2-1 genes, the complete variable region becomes EAGVTQFPSHSVIEKGQTVTLRCDPISGHDNLYWYRRVMGKEIKFLLHFVKESKQDESGMPNNRFLAERTGGTYSTLKVQPAELEDSGVYFCASSTLRNEQFFGPGTRLTVL.